Below, one TCR beta chain is given with its context. What it binds is unknown. Here immunoSEQ multiplex PCR was the method, and the copy in TCRdb shows in-frame clones only, minus some. Of 150,000 to 200,000 clones listed, roughly nine tenths were seen once; the top ten hold 5% to 7%. The sample belongs to a study of cytomegalovirus exposure and HLA in healthy donors. Across the whole study: The roughly 120 validation repertoires used the same platform as the 666 first-cohort repertoires, a later analysis reported. Study conclusions and caveats: Fewer than 200 TCR beta chains were listed as cytomegalovirus-associated.

Germline CDR1 and CDR2: MNHNY and SVGAGI (reference sequence). V lost 8 bases to trimming and J lost 0 bases, with 10 bases between them. This CDR3 has 13 residues. Separation from the approximately 710-subject first cohort characterized the roughly 120-subject validation cohort, to which the donors belonged. Sequencing used PBMCs. The clonotype was recovered from a woman aged 25 to 45 in good health and CMV-seronegative. The chain uses TRBV6-6 and TRBJ1-1, with D unclear. The DNA for the CDR3 is TGTGCCAGCCGCGTGGGGATGAACACTGAAGCTTTCTTT. It encodes CASRVGMNTEAFF.